Each of the 29 T cell receptor beta chains below was sequenced from the same sample in a study of blood T cell repertoires in COVID-19 (dated by TCRdb to 2020 to 2021). Libraries were built with the immunoSEQ multiplex PCR assay. Entries here come from immuneACCESS through TCRdb and include only in-frame sequences with V and J called. Some clones fail to appear in such tables; in the studies checked, an unresolved V gene covers under half of the shortfall, and the cause of the remainder is unknown. Recorded for this sample are about 380,000 clones; about 90% of them occurred a single time. Together, the top ten hold 2.5% to 3% of the sample. The specimen sequenced was PBMCs or T cells enriched from blood (not recorded which). The receptor source for this set is a woman under 40 who had recovered from COVID-19.

The gene calls are TRBV7-9 and TRBJ2-5; TRBD2 agrees at 11 bases. V was pared by 5 bases and J by 2 bases, with 7 bases of the junction left unmatched. Germline lookup yields CDR1 SEHNR and CDR2 FQNEAQ (reference sequence). The CDR3 sequence is 16 residues long. CDR3 nucleotide sequence: TGTGCCAGCAGCCCACGGCTAGCGGGAGGACAAGAGACCCAGTACTTC. It encodes CASSPRLAGGQETQYF.

V is TRBV5-4 and J is TRBJ2-3; 7 bases align to TRBD1. J gave up 5 bases and V 0 bases, and 6 bases lay outside the gene matches. Germline V CDR1 and CDR2: SGHNT, YYREEE (reference sequence). This CDR3 is 15 amino acids long. The CDR3 protein is CASSLGGQAKDTQYF. The CDR3 DNA is TGTGCCAGCAGCTTGGGCGGACAGGCCAAAGATACGCAGTATTTT.

The genes are TRBV5-1 and TRBJ1-1; the match to TRBD1 covers 9 bases. The germline V gene encodes CDR1 SGHRS and CDR2 YFSETQ. V trimming: 4 bases; J trimming: 2 bases; junction bases outside the gene matches: 15. The CDR3 length is 18 residues. The CDR3 region has the DNA TGCGCCAGCAGCCTCAGAACCGGGACAGGGCCTGGAAACACTGAAGCTTTCTTT. It translates to CASSLRTGTGPGNTEAFF.

DNA of the CDR3: TGTGCCATCAGTGAAAGGAGTCTAGAGAACGGGGAGCTGTTTTTT. Translated: CAISERSLENGELFF. The V call is TRBV10-3, the J call TRBJ2-2; no firm D call. Germline CDR1 ENHRY, CDR2 SYGVKD. V lost 3 bases to trimming and J lost 7 bases, with 15 bases between them. This CDR3 has 15 amino acids.

DNA for the CDR3: TGTGCCAGCAGTCTAGGGACAGGCAGCTCCTACGAGCAGTACTTC. Protein: CASSLGTGSSYEQYF. The gene calls are TRBV28 and TRBJ2-7; TRBD1 matches 8 bases. V gave up 5 bases and J gave up 0 bases; unmatched junction bases: 6. The CDR3 runs 15 residues. Per germline, CDR1 MDHEN and CDR2 SYDVKM.

This sequence joins TRBV11-2 and TRBJ1-5; 7 bases align to TRBD1. CDR3 length: 13 amino acids. V shed 6 bases, J shed 5 bases, and the junction held 4 bases outside the gene matches. Germline V gives CDR1 SGHAT, CDR2 FQNNGV. For the CDR3, the DNA is TGTGCCAGCAGTCGAGACAGGGATCAGCCCCAGCATTTT. It translates to CASSRDRDQPQHF. The full variable domain, completed using reference TRBV11-2 and TRBJ1-5, is EAGVAQSPRYKIIEKRQSVAFWCNPISGHATLYWYQQILGQGPKLLIQFQNNGVVDDSQLPKDRFSAERLKGVDSTLKIQPAKLEDSAVYLCASSRDRDQPQHFGDGTRLSIL.

This clone was recorded only once. CDR3 DNA: TGTGCCAGCAGTTGGACAGGGGGAGGTGAAAAACTGTTTTTT. Protein: CASSWTGGGEKLFF. The gene calls are TRBV2 and TRBJ1-4, with TRBD1 identical over 10 bases. The CDR3 covers 14 residues. J gave up 7 bases and V 5 bases, and 4 bases lay outside the gene matches. Germline CDR1 is SNHLY and CDR2 is FYNNEI.

This chain joins TRBV9 and TRBJ2-5; TRBD1 agrees at 7 bases. This CDR3 has 14 residues. The V and J ends lost 6 bases and 5 bases, in that order; junction bases with no gene match: 10. Germline CDR1 is SGDLS and CDR2 is YYNGEE. The CDR3 sequence: CASTPQGWGETQYF. In DNA, the CDR3 is TGTGCCAGCACCCCACAGGGGTGGGGGGAGACCCAGTACTTC.

CDR3 DNA: TGCGCCAGCAGCTTGAACCTAGCGGGGACCAATGAGCAGTTCTTC. Encoded protein: CASSLNLAGTNEQFF. The J gene is TRBJ2-1, the V gene TRBV5-1; TRBD2 matches at 9 bases. V gave up 1 base and J gave up 6 bases; unmatched junction bases: 5. Germline V gene lookup returns CDR1 SGHRS and CDR2 YFSETQ. The CDR3 covers 15 residues.

In nucleotides, the CDR3 is TGTGCCAGCAGCCTTAATTACAGGCGACGCTCCTACGAGCAGTACTTC. It yields the protein CASSLNYRRRSYEQYF. The chain recombines TRBV6-2 or TRBV6-3 with TRBJ2-7; a weak D match, TRBD1 (5 bases). This CDR3 spans 16 amino acids. V lost 6 bases to trimming and J lost 0 bases, with 18 bases between them. Germline CDR1 reads MNHEY; CDR2 reads SVGEGT.

The rearrangement links TRBV27 to TRBJ2-1, with TRBD2 matching 11 bases. CDR1 is MNHEY and CDR2 is SMNVEV in the germline V gene (reference sequence). V lost 8 bases and J lost 5; bases outside the gene matches: 20. The CDR3 spans 19 residues. The CDR3 nucleotides read TGTGCCAGCGGAACGTGGGGAGAGGTTAGCGGGGGGGAAAACAATGAGCAGTTCTTC. Its protein is CASGTWGEVSGGENNEQFF.

J is TRBJ2-7 and V is TRBV19; 9 bases fit TRBD1. The germline gives CDR1 LNHDA, CDR2 SQIVND (reference sequence). This CDR3 is built from 13 residues. The V and J ends lost 5 bases and 7 bases, in that order; junction bases with no gene match: 6. CDR3 nucleotides: TGTGCCAGTAGTGTCACAGGGGGCTGGGAGCAGTACTTC. The encoded protein is CASSVTGGWEQYF.

The genes are TRBV2 and TRBJ2-2; D perhaps matches TRBD1 (5 bases). The CDR3 is made up of 15 amino acids. V was trimmed by 6 bases and J by 3 bases, leaving 14 bases between them. The germline V gene encodes CDR1 SNHLY and CDR2 FYNNEI. The CDR3 loop is CASRPLKGYTGELFF. In nucleotides, the CDR3 is TGTGCCAGCAGACCACTGAAGGGGTACACCGGGGAGCTGTTTTTT.

This chain joins TRBV4-1 and TRBJ2-1; D is perhaps TRBD1 (5 bases). V shed 0 bases and J shed 3 bases, with 9 bases lying between them. The V gene's germline CDR1 is MGHRA and CDR2 YSYEKL. The CDR3 sequence is 15 residues long. The CDR3: CASSQERGIYNEQFF. DNA of the CDR3: TGCGCCAGCAGCCAAGAAAGGGGCATCTACAATGAGCAGTTCTTC.

V is TRBV28 and J is TRBJ1-1; D gene uncertain. Trimming took 0 bases from V and 7 from J, leaving 6 bases between them. CDR3 length: 12 amino acids. Germline CDR1 reads MDHEN; CDR2 reads SYDVKM. CDR3 region: CASSLWENEAFF. In nucleotides, the CDR3 is TGTGCCAGCAGTTTATGGGAGAATGAAGCTTTCTTT. Looking up the rest from reference TRBV28 and TRBJ1-1 gives the full variable domain: DVKVTQSSRYLVKRTGEKVFLECVQDMDHENMFWYRQDPGLGLRLIYFSYDVKMKEKGDIPEGYSVSREKKERFSLILESASTNQTSMYLCASSLWENEAFFGQGTRLTVV.

The CDR3 nucleotides read TGCGCCAGCAGCTTGGAGGGGACCGGGGAGCTGTTTTTT. As protein: CASSLEGTGELFF. V gene TRBV5-1 combines with J gene TRBJ2-2; weak D call: TRBD1 (5 bases). Trimming removed 0 bases at V and 5 bases at J, with 5 bases between. Germline V gives CDR1 SGHRS, CDR2 YFSETQ. This CDR3 is built from 13 residues.

The chain has TRBV6-6 and TRBJ2-7; tentative D call: TRBD1 (6 bases). V was trimmed by 6 bases and J by 4 bases, leaving 13 bases between them. The CDR3 runs 13 residues. Germline loops: CDR1 MNHNY, CDR2 SVGAGI (reference sequence). CDR3 in amino acids: CASSRSDSYEQYF. CDR3 coding DNA: TGTGCCAGCAGCCGATCGGACAGTTACGAGCAGTACTTC.

The table lists this clone with a few counts. The chain employs TRBV7-3 and TRBJ2-7, with TRBD2 identical over 7 bases. Trimming cost V 5 bases and J 7 bases; bases outside gene matches: 2. Germline CDR1 and CDR2: SGHTA and FQGTGA. The CDR3 loop spans 11 amino acids. CDR3 protein: CASSDGGEQYF. For the CDR3, the DNA is TGTGCCAGCAGCGACGGGGGGGAGCAGTACTTC.

This clone has just a few counts. The rearrangement links TRBV5-1 to TRBJ1-2; D might be TRBD1 (6 bases). This CDR3 region has 12 residues. With 4 bases removed from V and 4 bases from J, the gap between germline ends came to 8 bases. CDR1 SGHRS and CDR2 YFSETQ come from the germline V gene. CDR3 sequence: CASSEDSYGYTF. CDR3 bases: TGCGCCAGCAGCGAGGACAGCTATGGCTACACCTTC.

This clone came up once. The V call is TRBV4-1, the J call TRBJ1-4; D possibly corresponds to TRBD1 (6 bases). Between the trimmed V and J ends, which lost 8 bases and 7 bases, there was a span of 17 bases. The CDR3 is made up of 14 amino acids. Looked up from germline, CDR1 is MGHRA and CDR2 is YSYEKL. The CDR3 sequence is CASRSRRGGEKLFF. In DNA, the CDR3 is TGCGCCAGCCGATCTAGGAGGGGGGGTGAAAAACTGTTTTTT.

The gene calls are TRBV10-3 and TRBJ1-1; D is ambiguous. Per germline, CDR1 ENHRY and CDR2 SYGVKD. The CDR3 loop spans 14 amino acids. V was clipped by 0 bases and J by 10 bases, with 15 bases between them. CDR3 bases: TGTGCCATCAGTGAGTCGATATATAGGGAGGGAGCTTTCTTT. Translated, it gives CAISESIYREGAFF.

The chain recombines TRBV20-1 with TRBJ1-2; D gene ambiguous. The CDR3 is 11 amino acids. V lost 4 bases and J lost 4, with 7 bases in between. The germline CDR1 and CDR2 sequences are DFQATT and SNEGSKA (reference sequence). The CDR3 loop is CSAKHFYGYTF. The CDR3 coding sequence is TGCAGTGCTAAACATTTCTATGGCTACACCTTC.

V and J are TRBV7-9 and TRBJ2-7; D is perhaps TRBD2 (5 bases). The CDR3 consists of 15 residues. The germline V gene encodes CDR1 SEHNR and CDR2 FQNEAQ (reference sequence). V was pared by 4 bases and J by 3 bases, with 16 bases between. The CDR3 nucleotides are TGTGCCAGCAGCTCCCGGGGTAGCGTGGTCTACGAGCAGTACTTC. This encodes CASSSRGSVVYEQYF.

The chain employs TRBV19 and TRBJ1-3; the match to TRBD1 covers 8 bases. V shed 7 bases and J 0 bases; nucleotides not matched to a gene: 5. CDR3 length: 15 residues. The V gene's germline CDR1 is LNHDA and CDR2 SQIVND (reference sequence). CDR3 sequence reads: CASKGTGSSGNTIYF. The CDR3 nucleotides read TGTGCCAGTAAGGGGACAGGAAGCTCTGGAAACACCATATATTTT.

The J gene is TRBJ2-1, the V gene TRBV14; 13 bases agree with TRBD2. The CDR3 covers 20 residues. Germline values: CDR1 SGHDN, CDR2 FVKESK. J gave up 0 bases and V 4 bases, and 12 bases lay outside the gene matches. The CDR3, as DNA: TGTGCCAGCAGCCTAAGTAAGTGGACTAGCGGGGGATTCTCCTACAATGAGCAGTTCTTC. Translation gives CASSLSKWTSGGFSYNEQFF.

The chain couples TRBV5-4 to TRBJ2-7; TRBD2 matches at 8 bases. With 0 bases clipped from V and 6 bases from J, the junction kept 11 bases outside the gene matches. CDR1 SGHNT and CDR2 YYREEE come from the germline V gene (reference sequence). This CDR3 has 16 residues. CDR3 sequence (DNA): TGTGCCAGCAGCTTGGCCGTCGTAGCGGGAATTTCCGAGCAGTACTTC. It is translated as CASSLAVVAGISEQYF.

The rearrangement uses TRBV19 and TRBJ2-1; a possible D gene is TRBD2 (5 bases). The CDR3 has 14 residues. Deletions cut 5 bases from V and 3 bases from J, with 11 bases between. The germline gives CDR1 LNHDA, CDR2 SQIVND (reference sequence). The CDR3 loop is CASSPLGLYNEQFF. CDR3 nucleotide sequence: TGTGCCAGTAGTCCCTTAGGACTCTACAATGAGCAGTTCTTC.

J is TRBJ1-3 and V is TRBV5-5; 10 bases are shared with TRBD1. The V gene end was trimmed by 5 bases and the J gene end by 4 bases; junction bases not matched to a gene: 9. Germline V gene sequence: CDR1 SGHKS, CDR2 YYEKEE (reference sequence). The CDR3 spans 16 residues. The CDR3 region has the DNA TGTGCCAGCAGTTTTTTTCCGGGACAGGGGGGAAACACCATATATTTT. Translation gives CASSFFPGQGGNTIYF.

The chain links TRBV3-1 (or the pseudogene TRBV3-2) to TRBJ2-3; D unclear. The germline V and J ends were trimmed by 4 bases and 5 bases, with 10 bases remaining between them. The CDR3 spans 13 residues. CDR1 and CDR2 (germline): LGHDT, YNNKEL (reference sequence). The CDR3 DNA follows: TGTGCCAGCAGCCTCCGTCCGGGAGATACGCAGTATTTT. Protein product: CASSLRPGDTQYF.